This T cell receptor (beta chain) emerged from a study of CD8+ T cells in alopecia areata (dated by TCRdb to between 2017 and 2018). Study-level background: Treated patients were enrolled in an open-label pilot trial of oral tofacitinib, 5 to 10 mg twice daily, for moderate-to-severe alopecia areata. Tofacitinib was given for 6 to 18 months, followed by 6 months of follow-up off drug to assess delayed response and recurrence. In treated patients, disease severity was measured using the SALT score, which gives the percentage of scalp surface area affected. High-throughput TCRbeta sequencing was used to examine T cell clonal expansion in alopecia areata in both the C3H/HeJ mouse model and human patients. Human TCRbeta sequencing covered scalp tissue and sorted CD4+ and CD8+ peripheral blood T cells from patchy and totalis/universalis alopecia areata patients and healthy controls. Patients on tofacitinib were biopsied at baseline and after 4 and 24 weeks of treatment, and several of the patients also had a later scalp biopsy. Scalp clonality was compared across normal scalp (n=4), patchy alopecia areata scalp (n=8), and alopecia totalis/universalis scalp (n=8). RNA was obtained with the PAXgene miRNA kit for fixed scalp, the miRNeasy kit for PBMCs, and the RNeasy kit for mouse skin. Amplification of TCRbeta CDR3 regions was done by immunoSEQ multiplex PCR using 35 Vbeta forward primers and 13 Jbeta reverse primers.

What the authors observed across the whole study: Many expanded lesional clones were found to persist in scalp and blood during tofacitinib treatment, and relapse after treatment cessation may be partly explained by this persistence. Unlike mouse skin, where gammadelta T cells dominate, normal human skin contains resident alphabeta T cells that get sequenced too, which complicates analysis of the scalp TCR repertoire. Tofacitinib significantly decreased scalp clonality and the number of expanded CD8+ clones among the top 100 scalp clones. Compared with normal scalp, lesional scalp had higher clonality and more expanded CD8+ clones, particularly in alopecia totalis/universalis, a pattern that suggests antigenic drive. Shared TCR sequences between patients were less evident than in mice, which may be partly attributable to HLA diversity in the patient population. Because the treated cohort was small and included a single nonresponder, larger studies are needed to assess links between baseline CD8+ expansion and response.

In its sample, this clone was seen a few times. The clone's antigen remains unknown. No clone much larger than this one lies a single base away; base qualities are absent. Library preparation used the immunoSEQ multiplex PCR assay. RNA was extracted from all samples and reverse transcribed into cDNA as template for TCR sequencing. First-strand cDNA was synthesized with SuperScript III using a 2:1 mix of oligo-dT and random hexamers. A synthetic immune receptor repertoire was used to measure amplification bias, and any remaining bias was corrected computationally. The paper's processing steps were these. Raw reads were preprocessed for error removal, and CDR3 was defined according to IMGT conventions as running from the conserved cysteine to phenylalanine. Clonality was calculated as 1 minus Shannon entropy normalized by log2 of the number of productive unique TCRs. CD4 or CD8 identity of scalp clones was inferred by cross-referencing scalp TCRbeta sequences with sorted blood CD4 and CD8 repertoires. Here the immuneACCESS table is served through TCRdb, limited to in-frame sequences with V and J called. Missing clones are a known gap in these copies; in checked studies unresolved V genes cover under half, and the rest lacks a known reason. D and trimming come from the DNA, and the V and J calls and clone size come from that table. This sample holds about 120,000 clones; more than 40% were observed only once. The top ten clones comprise approximately 0.5% of the sample.

The time point label here, explained by the study, means: four to five weeks on oral tofacitinib. In the paper's terms, the treatment or condition label means: oral pan-JAK inhibitor, 5-10 mg twice daily. Lesional scalp punch biopsies and peripheral blood were obtained from alopecia areata patients. PBMCs were isolated by density centrifugation and stained for CD3, CD4 and CD8, and CD4+ and CD8+ T cells were sorted on a FACSAria. V was cut back by 0 bases and J by 5 bases, leaving a gap of 7 bases between them. The CDR3 covers 13 residues, taking in both the cysteine and the phenylalanine. Of the read, only the CDR3 DNA is kept; its 39 bases are in frame from base 1. Looking up the germline V gene yields CDR1 MNHEY and CDR2 SVGAGI.

This TCR was recovered from a human donor with alopecia areata. Sequenced here: CD4+ T cells sorted from blood, sampled at week 4, from a patient treated with tofacitinib. The V and J genes are TRBV6-5 and TRBJ1-2; tentative D gene TRBD1, with 5 bases matching. The CDR3 protein sequence reads: CASSYSKGYGYTF. The DNA sequence reads TGTGCCAGCAGTTACTCGAAGGGGTATGGCTACACCTTC.